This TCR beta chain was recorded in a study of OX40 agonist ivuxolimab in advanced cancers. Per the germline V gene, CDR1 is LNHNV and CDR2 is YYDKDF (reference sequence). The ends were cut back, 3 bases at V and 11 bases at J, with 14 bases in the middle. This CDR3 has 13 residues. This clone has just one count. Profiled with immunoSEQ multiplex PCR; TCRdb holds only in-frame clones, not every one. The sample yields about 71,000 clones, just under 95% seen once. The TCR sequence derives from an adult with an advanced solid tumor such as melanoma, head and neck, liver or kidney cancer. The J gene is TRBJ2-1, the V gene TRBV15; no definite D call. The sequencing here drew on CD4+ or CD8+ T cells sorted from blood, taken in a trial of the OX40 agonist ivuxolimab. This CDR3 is CATSSRVGSQQFF. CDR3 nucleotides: TGTGCCACCAGCAGCCGAGTGGGGTCTCAGCAGTTCTTC.